This T cell receptor beta chain was found in a study of shared clonotypes between healthy human individuals. Study-wide points: Depth was large, yet rarefaction showed that sorted-subset sequencing was incomplete.

Of note for this clone: The antigen is undetermined.

Some clones are missing from TCRdb's copy, which holds only in-frame ones; the method was immunoSEQ multiplex PCR. The table lists 1 million to 1.2 million clones, about 72% of them singletons. V was cut by 5 bases and J by 2 bases, with 9 bases left in between. Per the germline V gene, CDR1 is KGHSH and CDR2 is LQKENI. There are 13 residues in the CDR3. This TCR was sampled from a man between 18 and 35 years old in good health. Some clones in this sample may be carry-over from other donors' samples. The material sequenced was memory CD4+ T cells from PBMCs. Sample subset: CD45RA-negative fraction. V is TRBV18 and J is TRBJ2-5, with D unresolved. The CDR3 reads CASSFSPQETQYF. The CDR3 coding sequence is TGTGCCAGCTCATTTTCACCTCAAGAGACCCAGTACTTC.